This entry lists 21 T cell receptor beta chains sequenced from one sample in a study of Ad26.COV2.S vaccination and SARS-CoV-2 variants. As for treatment: 15 to 20 received Ad26.COV2.S at low or high dose, single or two shots; about 5 received placebo; per-sample allocation not given. All samples were drawn on day 63, counting from the first vaccine or placebo injection. The assay was immunoSEQ multiplex PCR, and TCRdb's table has in-frame clones only and misses some. The repertoire holds some 480,000 clones, around 88% seen once, with 13% in the top ten. Sequenced here: peripheral blood, sampled in a trial of Ad26.COV2.S vaccine versus placebo. The receptor source for this set is a person aged 18 to 65 who received the Ad26.COV2.S COVID-19 vaccine or a placebo.

The chain has TRBV5-1 and TRBJ1-2; D uncertain. Germline values: CDR1 SGHRS, CDR2 YFSETQ. This CDR3 region has 12 residues. The ends were cut back, 4 bases at V and 2 bases at J, with 6 bases in the middle. CDR3: CASSRENYGYTF. DNA of the CDR3: TGCGCCAGCAGCCGGGAAAACTATGGCTACACCTTC.

The V gene is TRBV6-1, the J gene TRBJ2-2; TRBD1 agrees at 8 bases. V was clipped by 2 bases and J by 6 bases; unmatched bases: 2. The CDR3 has 14 residues. CDR1 and CDR2 (germline): MNHNS, SASEGT. CDR3 bases: TGTGCCAGCAGTGAACAGGGGGCAGCCGGGGAGCTGTTTTTT. It translates to CASSEQGAAGELFF.

V is TRBV29-1 and J is TRBJ2-1; 8 bases line up with TRBD1. This CDR3 spans 14 amino acids. Trimming took 3 bases from V and 8 from J; bases not matched to a gene: 9. Per the germline V gene, CDR1 is SQVTM and CDR2 is ANQGSEA. This CDR3 is CSVEGDRGRYEQFF. The CDR3, as DNA: TGCAGCGTTGAGGGAGACAGGGGTAGGTATGAGCAGTTCTTC.

The V call is TRBV5-1, the J call TRBJ1-1; D is perhaps TRBD1 (5 bases). The CDR3 has 14 amino acids. Per germline, CDR1 SGHRS and CDR2 YFSETQ. The V and J ends lost 0 bases and 5 bases respectively, with 11 bases between them. The CDR3 reads CASSLEGVGTEAFF. The DNA for the CDR3 is TGCGCCAGCAGCTTGGAAGGGGTGGGGACTGAAGCTTTCTTT.

There are a few counts of this clone. The chain is built from TRBV15 and TRBJ2-1; D is possibly TRBD1 (5 bases). In germline, CDR1 is LNHNV, CDR2 YYDKDF (reference sequence). Trimming took off 0 bases at V and 8 bases at J, with 14 bases between the two ends. The CDR3 is made up of 15 amino acids. The CDR3 loop reads CATSRDLGAVDEQFF. The DNA of the CDR3 is TGTGCCACCAGCAGAGACCTTGGGGCGGTCGATGAGCAGTTCTTC.

In regard to this clone: The same CDR3 arises from other DNA sequences in this sample as well. This chain links TRBV5-4 with TRBJ2-5; D is unresolved. Germline CDR1 is SGHNT and CDR2 is YYREEE (reference sequence). The CDR3 runs 13 residues. V dropped 0 bases and J dropped 2 bases, with 5 bases sitting between them. The CDR3 region has the DNA TGTGCCAGCAGCTTGGGCGCGCAAGAGACCCAGTACTTC. It translates to CASSLGAQETQYF.

This chain joins TRBV5-5 and TRBJ1-4; tentative D call: TRBD1 (6 bases). Between the trimmed V and J ends, which lost 0 bases and 3 bases, there was a span of 9 bases. The length of the CDR3 is 15 residues. Per germline, CDR1 SGHKS and CDR2 YYEKEE (reference sequence). The CDR3 here is CASSLGQAANEKLFF. CDR3 DNA: TGTGCCAGCAGCTTGGGACAGGCAGCTAATGAAAAACTGTTTTTT.

A word on this clone: Additional DNA sequences in this sample encode the identical CDR3. This chain connects TRBV24-1 to TRBJ1-5; D might be TRBD1 (5 bases). Germline loops: CDR1 KGHDR, CDR2 SFDVKD. The CDR3 length is 14 residues. V was cut by 2 bases and J by 2 bases, with 6 bases left in between. CDR3 residues: CATSDSGGNQPQHF. The CDR3 coding sequence is TGTGCCACCAGTGATTCGGGGGGCAATCAGCCCCAGCATTTT.

The chain links TRBV9 to TRBJ2-1, with D possibly matching TRBD1 (6 bases). In germline, CDR1 is SGDLS, CDR2 YYNGEE. V was pared by 3 bases and J by 7 bases, with 20 bases between. The CDR3 loop spans 16 amino acids. The CDR3, as DNA: TGTGCCAGCAGCGCAAGCCGAGACAGGTTTGCAAATGAGCAGTTCTTC. Translating it yields CASSASRDRFANEQFF.

This chain joins TRBV15 and TRBJ2-7; TRBD2 aligns across 13 bases. The trim removed 0 bases at V and 6 bases at J, leaving 2 bases unmatched. Germline V lookup: CDR1 LNHNV, CDR2 YYDKDF (reference sequence). This CDR3 comprises 15 residues. The CDR3 DNA sequence: TGTGCCACCAGCAGAGATGGGACTAGCGGGACCGAGCAGTACTTC. This translates into CATSRDGTSGTEQYF.

This chain joins TRBV6-6 and TRBJ2-1, with TRBD2 matching over 14 bases. V trimming: 5 bases; J trimming: 7 bases; junction bases outside the gene matches: 10. CDR1 MNHNY and CDR2 SVGAGI come from the germline V gene (reference sequence). The CDR3 loop spans 17 amino acids. CDR3 DNA: TGTGCCAGCAGTCCAGGGACTAGCGGGAGCAATTTGAATGAGCAGTTCTTC. Protein sequence: CASSPGTSGSNLNEQFF.

This clone was found a few times. V is TRBV11-3 and J is TRBJ1-1; tentative D call: TRBD1 (5 bases). The V gene's germline CDR1 is SGHNT and CDR2 YENEEA. The CDR3 has 14 amino acids. The V and J ends lost 5 bases and 1 base respectively, with 11 bases between them. CDR3 in DNA: TGTGCCAGCAGCCCGGGACGGTCGAACACTGAAGCTTTCTTT. It encodes CASSPGRSNTEAFF.

V is TRBV28 and J is TRBJ1-4; D is uncertain. V lost 5 bases, J lost 4 bases, and 14 bases lay in between. CDR1 is MDHEN, CDR2 SYDVKM, per germline. The CDR3 has 15 residues. This CDR3 reads CASSQYRAVNEKLFF. In nucleotides, the CDR3 is TGTGCCAGCAGTCAATACCGGGCCGTTAATGAAAAACTGTTTTTT.

The V and J genes are TRBV11-2 and TRBJ2-7; maybe TRBD2 (5 bases). The V end was cut by 5 bases, the J end by 3 bases, with 14 bases between. CDR1 is SGHAT, CDR2 FQNNGV, per germline. There are 14 residues in the CDR3. This chain's CDR3 is CASSPSVGSYEQYF. The CDR3 DNA reads as TGTGCCAGCAGCCCTTCGGTGGGGAGCTACGAGCAGTACTTC.

V gene TRBV18 combines with J gene TRBJ2-1; D unclear. Germline values: CDR1 KGHSH, CDR2 LQKENI. Trimming removed 3 bases from V and 7 bases from J, with 10 bases in between. This CDR3 spans 13 amino acids. This chain's CDR3 is CASSPVFANEQFF. The CDR3 DNA sequence: TGTGCCAGCTCACCGGTTTTTGCGAATGAGCAGTTCTTC.

This clone was seen only once. The chain combines TRBV5-4 with TRBJ2-6; the D is unclear. This CDR3 region has 13 residues. V was cut by 2 bases and J by 1 base, with 1 base left in between. The germline V gene encodes CDR1 SGHNT and CDR2 YYREEE (reference sequence). CDR3 protein: CASSFSGANVLTF. The CDR3 DNA follows: TGTGCCAGCAGCTTTTCTGGGGCCAACGTCCTGACTTTC.

The chain carries TRBV7-2 and TRBJ1-3; 7 bases agree with TRBD1. The germline gives CDR1 SGHTA, CDR2 FQGNSA. This CDR3 has 14 amino acids. V shed 4 bases and J 10 bases; nucleotides not matched to a gene: 10. CDR3 residues: CASSWDGQAGTIYF. CDR3 sequence (DNA): TGTGCCAGCAGCTGGGACGGACAGGCTGGTACCATATATTTT.

The chain combines TRBV18 with TRBJ1-3; 8 bases align to TRBD1. This CDR3 has 16 amino acids. Germline CDR1 and CDR2: KGHSH and LQKENI. Unmatched junction bases numbered 8, after V lost 3 bases and J lost 4 bases. CDR3 amino acids: CASSPDRGFSGNTIYF. The CDR3 nucleotides are TGTGCCAGCTCACCCGACAGGGGTTTTTCCGGAAACACCATATATTTT.

V is TRBV28 and J is TRBJ1-5, with D possibly TRBD1 on 6 matching bases. The CDR3 length is 16 residues. The germline V gene encodes CDR1 MDHEN and CDR2 SYDVKM. The germline V and J ends were trimmed by 5 bases and 2 bases, with 16 bases remaining between them. The chain's CDR3 is CASSPWTALGNQPQHF. The CDR3 DNA is TGTGCCAGCAGTCCCTGGACAGCCTTGGGCAATCAGCCCCAGCATTTT.

In DNA, the CDR3 is TGTGCCAGCAGCCCGGCGGGGGGATTTGAGACCCAGTACTTC. Translation: CASSPAGGFETQYF. The chain carries TRBV7-9 and TRBJ2-5; TRBD2 aligns across 8 bases. The CDR3 is 14 residues long. The junction had 7 bases not matched to a gene; V was cut back by 5 bases and J by 5 bases. Germline V gene data show CDR1 as SEHNR and CDR2 as FQNEAQ (reference sequence).

The CDR3 DNA reads TGTGCCAGCAGTTACCTCCGGGATTCCTACGAGCAGTACTTC. This translates into CASSYLRDSYEQYF. The V and J genes are TRBV6-5 and TRBJ2-7; TRBD2 is a possible D gene (5 bases). This CDR3 contains 14 residues. V lost 2 bases and J 1 base, leaving 9 bases between the germline ends. Looked up from germline, CDR1 is MNHEY and CDR2 is SVGAGI.